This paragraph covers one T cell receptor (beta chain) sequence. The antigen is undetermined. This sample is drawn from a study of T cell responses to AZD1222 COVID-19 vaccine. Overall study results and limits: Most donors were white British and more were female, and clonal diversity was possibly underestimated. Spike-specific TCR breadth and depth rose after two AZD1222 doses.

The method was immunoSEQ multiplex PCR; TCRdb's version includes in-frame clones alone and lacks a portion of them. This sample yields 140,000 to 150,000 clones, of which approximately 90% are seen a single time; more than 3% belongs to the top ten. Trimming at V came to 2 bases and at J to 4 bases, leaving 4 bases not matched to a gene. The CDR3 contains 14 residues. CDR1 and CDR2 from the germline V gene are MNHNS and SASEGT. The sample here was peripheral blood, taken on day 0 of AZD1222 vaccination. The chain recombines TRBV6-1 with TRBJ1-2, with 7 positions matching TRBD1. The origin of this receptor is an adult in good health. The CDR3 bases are TGTGCCAGCAGTGAACAGGGGGAGGCCTATGGCTACACCTTC. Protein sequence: CASSEQGEAYGYTF.